Each of the 32 T cell receptor beta chains below was sequenced from the same sample in a study of T cells in Graves' hyperthyroidism and ophthalmopathy. Amplification of TCR beta CDR3 regions used RNA as the template. The HTBI primer set drove a first-round RT-PCR of the TCR CDR3. TCRdb re-derived calls from the multiplex PCR reads in MiXCR, one entry per CDR3 protein. The repertoire holds nearly 600,000 distinct CDR3 sequences, 14% seen once, with less than 6% in the top ten. Sequencing used blood. All receptors come from a woman between 25 and 40 years old with Graves' hyperthyroidism that later progressed to Graves' ophthalmopathy.

Remarks on this clonotype: This may be a read error, as it is one base from a much larger clone. Because the CDR3 is missing its conserved closing phenylalanine or tryptophan, this is likely a read error. The rearrangement links TRBV14 to TRBJ2-3, with 9 positions matching TRBD1. The germline CDR1 and CDR2 sequences are SGHDN and FVKESK. CDR3 length equals 16 residues. V shed 3 bases, J shed 0 bases, and the junction held 4 bases outside the gene matches. The CDR3 is CASSHLDRGSTDTQYL. The DNA for the CDR3 is TGTGCCAGCAGCCACCTCGACAGGGGGAGCACAGATACGCAGTATCTT.

There are many counts of this clonotype. The chain recombines TRBV28 with TRBJ2-1, with 12 nucleotides matching TRBD2. The CDR3 runs to 17 residues. V shed 6 bases and J 1 base; nucleotides not matched to a gene: 7. From germline, CDR1 is MDHEN and CDR2 SYDVKM. Here the CDR3 reads CASSEPGLAGSYNEQFF. CDR3 DNA sequence: TGTGCCAGCAGCGAACCAGGACTAGCGGGATCCTACAATGAGCAGTTCTTC.

The rearrangement uses TRBV2 and TRBJ1-1, with D unclear. Germline lookup yields CDR1 SNHLY and CDR2 FYNNEI. V was shortened by 2 bases and J by 2 bases, with 9 bases between the two germline ends. The CDR3 has 14 residues. DNA of the CDR3: TGTGCCAGCAGTGAACGGGCAGCTAACACTGAAGCTTTCTTT. Protein product: CASSERAANTEAFF.

This rearrangement joins TRBV4-1 to TRBJ2-5; D unclear. V was clipped by 0 bases and J by 1 base, with 12 bases between them. In germline, CDR1 is MGHRA, CDR2 YSYEKL. The CDR3 is 16 amino acids. CDR3 sequence reads: CASSQDGSLGQETQYF. CDR3 bases: TGCGCCAGCAGCCAAGATGGGTCGTTGGGCCAAGAGACCCAGTACTTC.

This clonotype was picked up a small number of times. V and J are TRBV27 and TRBJ1-5; no definite D call. V lost 6 bases to trimming and J lost 5 bases, with 11 bases between them. This CDR3 is built from 13 residues. Germline V CDR1 and CDR2: MNHEY, SMNVEV (reference sequence). CDR3 sequence (DNA): TGTGCCAGCAGCTCGACGGACGATCAGCCCCAGCATTTT. As protein: CASSSTDDQPQHF.

About this clonotype itself: This could be a read error, since a much larger clone is one nucleotide away. The chain combines TRBV10-2 with TRBJ2-6; D remains unclear. The CDR3 has 15 residues. In germline, CDR1 is WSHSY, CDR2 SAAADI. V lost 3 bases, J lost 3 bases, and 9 bases lay in between. CDR3 sequence reads: CASSELGFGANVLTF. CDR3 DNA: TGCGCCAGCAGTGAATTGGGGTTTGGGGCCAACGTCCTGACTTTC.

This clonotype was picked up a small number of times. This rearrangement joins TRBV9 to TRBJ1-3; no clear D. CDR1 and CDR2 from the germline V gene are SGDLS and YYNGEE. With 0 bases removed from V and 2 bases from J, the gap between germline ends came to 12 bases. The CDR3 extends over 16 amino acids. DNA for the CDR3: TGTGCCAGCAGCGTAGATCCACAGCTAACTGGAAACACCATATATTTT. It translates to CASSVDPQLTGNTIYF.

This clonotype has just a few counts. CDR3 sequence reads: CSAPLGAGDEQYF. In DNA form, the CDR3 reads TGCAGTGCTCCCCTCGGGGCAGGGGACGAGCAGTACTTC. The chain recombines TRBV20-1 with TRBJ2-7, with D perhaps TRBD1 (6 bases). This CDR3 comprises 13 residues. Between the trimmed V and J ends, which lost 5 bases and 5 bases, there was a span of 16 bases. The V gene's germline CDR1 is DFQATT and CDR2 SNEGSKA (reference sequence).

This clonotype was observed once. The chain recombines TRBV7-2 with TRBJ1-4; D is possibly TRBD1 (5 bases). The V gene's germline CDR1 is SGHTA and CDR2 FQGNSA. The CDR3 runs 15 residues. Trimming shortened V by 6 bases and J by 4 bases, and 15 bases separated the two germline ends. In nucleotides, the CDR3 is TGTGCCAGCAGTGATCCGACAGAGAGTAATGAAAAACTGTTTTTT. Protein: CASSDPTESNEKLFF.

This clonotype was observed many times. This chain uses TRBV5-1 with TRBJ2-7; D remains unclear. CDR3 length: 13 amino acids. Germline loops: CDR1 SGHRS, CDR2 YFSETQ. Trimming removed 4 bases at V and 0 bases at J, with 8 bases between. CDR3 sequence reads: CASSPQSSYEQYF. The CDR3 DNA follows: TGCGCCAGCAGCCCCCAGAGCTCCTACGAGCAGTACTTC.

This clonotype was counted a few times. V usage is TRBV7-9 and J usage is TRBJ1-5; D remains ambiguous. This CDR3 is built from 16 residues. Trimming took off 1 base at V and 4 bases at J, with 14 bases between the two ends. In germline, CDR1 is SEHNR, CDR2 FQNEAQ (reference sequence). CDR3 amino acids: CASSLEVRFENQPQHF. Written as DNA, the CDR3 is TGTGCCAGCAGCTTAGAGGTGCGGTTCGAGAATCAGCCCCAGCATTTT.

This clonotype was seen ten or more times. CDR3 protein: CASSVSGRKTGELFF. CDR3 bases: TGTGCCAGCAGTGTTAGCGGGAGAAAAACCGGGGAGCTGTTTTTT. This chain uses TRBV12-3 or TRBV12-4 with TRBJ2-2, with TRBD2 matching over 9 bases. V was pared by 5 bases and J by 5 bases, with 6 bases of the junction left unmatched. The CDR3 spans 15 residues.

Ten or more counts support this clonotype. V gene TRBV27 combines with J gene TRBJ1-2; D ambiguous. This CDR3 comprises 16 residues. Trimming removed 2 bases from V and 1 base from J, with 14 bases in between. CDR1 and CDR2 (germline): MNHEY, SMNVEV (reference sequence). DNA of the CDR3: TGTGCCAGCAGTTTAGTAGAGGGCAATCATAACTATGGCTACACCTTC. It yields the protein CASSLVEGNHNYGYTF.

In its sample, this clonotype was seen many times. The chain joins TRBV11-2 to TRBJ2-3, with D perhaps TRBD1 (5 bases). The CDR3 has 14 amino acids. Trimming took 4 bases from V and 2 from J, leaving 10 bases between them. The germline V gene has CDR1 SGHAT and CDR2 FQNNGV. The CDR3 DNA follows: TGTGCCAGCAGCTCGGACACCTTCACAGATACGCAGTATTTT. Protein sequence: CASSSDTFTDTQYF.

This clonotype was seen at least ten times. The rearrangement joins TRBV6-5 to TRBJ2-7; D is tentatively TRBD1 or TRBD2 (6 bases each). With 0 bases removed from V and 5 bases from J, the gap between germline ends came to 14 bases. From germline, CDR1 is MNHEY and CDR2 SVGAGI. The CDR3 has 15 residues. CDR3: CASSYSPGGHNEQYF. In DNA form, the CDR3 reads TGTGCCAGCAGTTACTCCCCCGGGGGCCATAACGAGCAGTACTTC.

This clonotype was counted many times. The V call is TRBV6-5, the J call TRBJ1-1, with D possibly TRBD1 on 5 matching bases. Trimming pared 2 bases from V and 7 bases from J, leaving 8 bases between. Germline V gene lookup returns CDR1 MNHEY and CDR2 SVGAGI. The CDR3 totals 12 residues. DNA for the CDR3: TGTGCCAGCAGTTACGGGGACGGTGAAGCTTTCTTT. Translated, it gives CASSYGDGEAFF.

This clonotype was observed many times. The chain links TRBV7-3 to TRBJ1-4, with 7 bases that match TRBD1. V gave up 2 bases and J gave up 5 bases; unmatched junction bases: 2. Germline-derived CDR1 and CDR2 are SGHTA and FQGTGA. The CDR3 covers 14 residues. CDR3: CASSLHRGNEKLFF. CDR3 sequence (DNA): TGTGCCAGCAGCTTACACAGGGGAAATGAAAAACTGTTTTTT.

In this sample, this clonotype turned up many times. The V call is TRBV10-3, the J call TRBJ2-7; D perhaps matches TRBD1 (5 bases). Looked up from germline, CDR1 is ENHRY and CDR2 is SYGVKD. Deletions cut 2 bases from V and 3 bases from J, with 8 bases between. CDR3 length: 13 residues. This chain's CDR3 is CAISEQDIYEQYF. In DNA, the CDR3 is TGTGCCATCAGTGAGCAGGACATCTACGAGCAGTACTTC.

This clonotype has at least ten counts. Here the CDR3 reads CASRGQRYNEQFF. CDR3 DNA sequence: TGTGCCAGCAGGGGACAGAGATACAATGAGCAGTTCTTC. The chain joins TRBV28 to TRBJ2-1; 7 positions match TRBD1. The CDR3 totals 13 residues. CDR1 and CDR2 (germline): MDHEN, SYDVKM. V shed 6 bases, J shed 4 bases, and the junction held 3 bases outside the gene matches.

There are many counts of this clonotype. This rearrangement joins TRBV12-3 or TRBV12-4 to TRBJ2-7; the match to TRBD2 covers 10 bases. The J segment lost 4 bases and the V segment lost 5 bases, leaving 11 bases of the junction unmatched. The CDR3 loop spans 16 amino acids. This CDR3 reads CASSPPPRTSGYEQYF. CDR3 nucleotides: TGTGCCAGCAGTCCTCCGCCTCGGACTAGCGGTTACGAGCAGTACTTC.

This clonotype showed up many times. The gene calls are TRBV3-1 and TRBJ2-3; D uncertain. Germline V CDR1 and CDR2: LGHDT, YNNKEL (reference sequence). There are 14 residues in the CDR3. V gave up 8 bases and J gave up 1 base, with 13 bases separating them. The CDR3 coding sequence is TGTGCCAGCTCACATGCGGATGGCACAGATACGCAGTATTTT. It codes for CASSHADGTDTQYF.

The V call is TRBV20-1, the J call TRBJ2-1; D call uncertain. The CDR3 consists of 14 residues. Germline values: CDR1 DFQATT, CDR2 SNEGSKA (reference sequence). V dropped 5 bases and J dropped 2 bases, with 13 bases sitting between them. The CDR3 DNA is TGCAGTGCTCCCTCGACTTGGGCCTACAATGAGCAGTTCTTC. Translating gives CSAPSTWAYNEQFF.

This clonotype was counted ten times or more. The chain carries TRBV24-1 and TRBJ2-5; weak D call: TRBD2 (7 bases). This CDR3 comprises 15 residues. V gave up 11 bases and J gave up 1 base, with 19 bases separating them. Germline loops: CDR1 KGHDR, CDR2 SFDVKD. This CDR3 is CARTLRGGLQETQYF. CDR3 bases: TGTGCCAGAACTTTAAGGGGGGGACTCCAAGAGACCCAGTACTTC.

This clonotype was found many times. The J gene is TRBJ2-7, the V gene TRBV27; D gene ambiguous. V lost 4 bases and J 7 bases, leaving 11 bases between the germline ends. CDR1 is MNHEY and CDR2 is SMNVEV in the germline V gene (reference sequence). There are 12 residues in the CDR3. The CDR3 DNA reads TGTGCCAGCAGTTCGAGCTCACAGGAGCAGTACTTC. Translated, it gives CASSSSSQEQYF.

There are a few counts of this clonotype. The rearrangement links TRBV6-2 or TRBV6-3 to TRBJ2-2; 10 nucleotides align to TRBD1. The germline V gene encodes CDR1 MNHEY and CDR2 SVGEGT. V lost 2 bases to trimming and J lost 5 bases; unmatched junction nucleotides: 2. This CDR3 region has 15 residues. CDR3 region: CASSYGTGVTGELFF. DNA of the CDR3: TGTGCCAGCAGTTACGGGACAGGGGTAACCGGGGAGCTGTTTTTT.

This clonotype was detected ten times or more. The chain recombines TRBV11-3 with TRBJ2-1; D gene uncertain. In germline, CDR1 is SGHNT, CDR2 YENEEA. The CDR3 contains 12 residues. The V gene lost 3 bases and the J gene lost 7 bases, with 7 bases spanning the gap. CDR3 residues: CASSFNFNEQFF. In nucleotides, the CDR3 is TGTGCCAGCAGCTTCAATTTTAATGAGCAGTTCTTC.

This clonotype has a count of ten or more. The junction departs from germline at one end; a sequencing error may be responsible. The rearrangement links TRBV28 to TRBJ1-5; D remains ambiguous. This CDR3 is built from 11 residues. CDR1 and CDR2 from the germline V gene are MDHEN and SYDVKM. The CDR3 DNA follows: TGTGCCAGCAGCTTATATCAGCCCCAGCATTTT. Its protein product is CASSLYQPQHF.

In this sample, this clonotype turned up many times. The chain recombines TRBV27 with TRBJ2-7; D unresolved. Trimming removed 4 bases at V and 1 base at J, with 11 bases between. Germline CDR1 reads MNHEY; CDR2 reads SMNVEV (reference sequence). The CDR3 covers 14 residues. The CDR3 nucleotides read TGTGCCAGCAGTTCAAGAAACGAGTCCTACGAGCAGTACTTC. This gives the protein CASSSRNESYEQYF.

This clonotype was counted a few times. The chain carries TRBV19 and TRBJ1-3, with D possibly TRBD1 on 5 matching bases. The germline V and J ends were trimmed by 7 bases and 0 bases, with 13 bases remaining between them. In germline, CDR1 is LNHDA, CDR2 SQIVND (reference sequence). The CDR3 consists of 15 residues. CDR3 protein: CASIEGAFSGNTIYF. CDR3 DNA sequence: TGTGCCAGTATAGAAGGGGCGTTCTCTGGAAACACCATATATTTT. Full variable domain (outside the CDR3, taken from reference TRBV19 and TRBJ1-3): DGGITQSPKYLFRKEGQNVTLSCEQNLNHDAMYWYRQDPGQGLRLIYYSQIVNDFQKGDIAEGYSVSREKKESFPLTVTSAQKNPTAFYLCASIEGAFSGNTIYFGEGSWLTVV.

In its sample, this clonotype was seen many times. The rearrangement uses TRBV20-1 and TRBJ2-5; a weak D match, TRBD2 (6 bases). CDR1 DFQATT and CDR2 SNEGSKA come from the germline V gene (reference sequence). The CDR3 length is 16 residues. V was pared by 5 bases and J by 3 bases, with 22 bases between. This CDR3 is CSAYIAQAGGEETQYF. The CDR3, as DNA: TGCAGTGCTTACATAGCCCAAGCGGGTGGGGAAGAGACCCAGTACTTC.

This clonotype was detected ten times or more. The V gene is TRBV7-3, the J gene TRBJ2-3, with a weak D call TRBD2 (6 bases). In germline, CDR1 is SGHTA, CDR2 FQGTGA. Deletions cut 0 bases from V and 1 base from J, with 11 bases between. The CDR3 consists of 16 residues. In nucleotides, the CDR3 is TGTGCCAGCAGCTTAACGTACGGCGGGGGCACAGATACGCAGTATTTT. This encodes CASSLTYGGGTDTQYF.

The rearrangement joins TRBV30 to TRBJ2-3, with D tentatively TRBD1 or TRBD2 (6 bases each). The germline V and J ends were trimmed by 5 bases and 0 bases, with 12 bases remaining between them. The CDR3 runs 14 residues. Germline CDR1 GTSNPN, CDR2 SVGIG (reference sequence). The CDR3, as DNA: TGTGCCTGGGATAGGGGGGTTAGCACAGATACGCAGTATTTT. Protein sequence: CAWDRGVSTDTQYF. The variable domain in full, with the rest retrieved from reference TRBV30 and TRBJ2-3, is SQTIHQWPATLVQPVGSPLSLECTVEGTSNPNLYWYRQAAGRGLQLLFYSVGIGQISSEVPQNLSASRPQDRQFILSSKKLLLSDSGFYLCAWDRGVSTDTQYFGPGTRLTVL.